This TCR beta chain derives from a study of CD8 T cells in ankylosing spondylitis (dated by TCRdb to the late 2010s). Regarding the complete study: The study set out to find disease-linked TCR variants by profiling T cell receptor beta repertoires in ankylosing spondylitis patients and healthy donors. In total, the full study cohort was made up of about 110 healthy donors and roughly 27 ankylosing spondylitis patients. Peripheral blood was sampled, and synovial fluid was also collected from ankylosing spondylitis patients.

What the research found in general, with its limitations: Significant enrichment of the disease-linked clones was reported in matched synovial fluid samples from ankylosing spondylitis patients. A CD8+ phenotype was shown by the disease-linked clones, which were found at relatively low frequencies in peripheral blood. Blood from ankylosing spondylitis patients appeared to be characterized by a TCR beta motif composed of roughly 8 highly homologous amino acid variants. Some of the motif variants had been reported before in the synovial fluid and blood of reactive arthritis patients, a finding that suggests common disease-initiation mechanisms.

Between the V and J ends, shortened by 2 bases and 12 bases respectively, the junction contains 17 bases. Its CDR3 holds 14 amino acids, cysteine through phenylalanine. The kept DNA is CDR3 alone, 42 bases in frame from the first base. From a lookup of the germline V gene (reference sequence), CDR1 and CDR2 are LGHDT and YNNKEL. The data were produced on an Illumina HiSeq 2500. Quantitative 5'-RACE with molecular barcodes was used to prepare TCR beta libraries. The published analysis was carried out like this. To identify disease-linked TCR variants, a new computational method was used, one built on a probabilistic model of VDJ rearrangement. TCRdb reran the public reads through fastp at Q25 and MiXCR, keeping productive beta chains. Each entry merges the rows of one CDR3 protein and shows their most common DNA and genes. TCRdb, not the authors, supplied the V and J calls. The sample table contains approximately 240,000 distinct CDR3 sequences; only one count was recorded for over 9.5% of them. The ten largest make up about 3% of the sample.

This clonotype was found many times. The clone's antigen remains unknown. Nothing much larger sits one base from this clone, and base qualities are not available. Sequencing was performed on blood, either unsorted or a sorted T cell fraction (not recorded which). This receptor was identified in a male donor with ankylosing spondylitis or in good health (not recorded which). The V and J segments used are TRBV3-1 and TRBJ2-1; the D gene identity is not certain. This receptor has the CDR3 CASSQRAISLVQFF. In nucleotides, the sequence is TGTGCCAGCAGCCAAAGGGCCATCAGTCTGGTGCAGTTCTTC.